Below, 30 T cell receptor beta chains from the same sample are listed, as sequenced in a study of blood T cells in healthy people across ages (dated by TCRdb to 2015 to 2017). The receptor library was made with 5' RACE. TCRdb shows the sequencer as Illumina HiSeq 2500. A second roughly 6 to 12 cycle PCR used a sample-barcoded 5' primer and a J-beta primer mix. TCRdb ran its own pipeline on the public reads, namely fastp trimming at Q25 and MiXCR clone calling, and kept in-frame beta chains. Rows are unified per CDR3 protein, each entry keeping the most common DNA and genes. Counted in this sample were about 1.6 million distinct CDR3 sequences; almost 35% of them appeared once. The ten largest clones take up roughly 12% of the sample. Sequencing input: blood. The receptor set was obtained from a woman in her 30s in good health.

CDR3 nucleotide sequence: TGTGCCAGCAGCTTAACTTTCAGAGGCTGGGAGACCCAGTACTTC. Amino acids: CASSLTFRGWETQYF. The rearrangement uses TRBV7-2 and TRBJ2-5; D gene ambiguous. The V gene's germline CDR1 is SGHTA and CDR2 FQGNSA. The CDR3 is 15 amino acids. With 2 bases removed from V and 5 bases from J, the gap between germline ends came to 15 bases. Full variable domain (outside the CDR3, taken from reference TRBV7-2 and TRBJ2-5): GAGVSQSPSNKVTEKGKDVELRCDPISGHTALYWYRQSLGQGLEFLIYFQGNSAPDKSGLPSDRFSAERTGGSVSTLTIQRTQQEDSAVYLCASSLTFRGWETQYFGPGTRLLVL.

The DNA for the CDR3 is TGCGCCAGCAGCGGGGGACAGCCTTACATCATCCAAGAGACCCAGTACTTC. It specifies CASSGGQPYIIQETQYF. The chain recombines TRBV5-1 with TRBJ2-5, with 7 bases matching TRBD1. The germline V gene has CDR1 SGHRS and CDR2 YFSETQ. The CDR3 sequence is 17 residues long. Trimming at V came to 4 bases and at J to 1 base, leaving 13 bases not matched to a gene.

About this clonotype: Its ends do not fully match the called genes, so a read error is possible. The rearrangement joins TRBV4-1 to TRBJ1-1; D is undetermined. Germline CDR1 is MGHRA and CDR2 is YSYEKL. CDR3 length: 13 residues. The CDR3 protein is CTSSQDRGPEAFF. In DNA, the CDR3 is TGCACCAGCAGCCAAGATCGGGGTCCTGAAGCTTTCTTT.

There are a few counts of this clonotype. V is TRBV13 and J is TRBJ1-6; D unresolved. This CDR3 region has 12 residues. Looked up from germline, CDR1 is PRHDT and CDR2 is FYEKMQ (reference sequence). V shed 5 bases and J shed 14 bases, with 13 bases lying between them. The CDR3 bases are TGTGCCAGCAGCATCGAGTCTGCGGCCCTCCACTTT. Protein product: CASSIESAALHF.

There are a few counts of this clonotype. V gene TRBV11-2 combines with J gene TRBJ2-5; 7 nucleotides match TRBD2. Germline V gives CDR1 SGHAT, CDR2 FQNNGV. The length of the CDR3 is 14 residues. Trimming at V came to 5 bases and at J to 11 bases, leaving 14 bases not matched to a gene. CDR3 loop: CASSPRDYYLEQYF. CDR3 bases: TGTGCCAGCAGCCCCCGGGACTACTACTTGGAGCAGTACTTC.

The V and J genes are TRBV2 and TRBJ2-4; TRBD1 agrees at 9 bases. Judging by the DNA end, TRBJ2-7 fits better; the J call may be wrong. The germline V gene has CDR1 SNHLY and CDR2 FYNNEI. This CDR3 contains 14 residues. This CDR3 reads CASSAGTGPGEQYF. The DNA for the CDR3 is TGTGCCAGCAGTGCCGGGACAGGGCCCGGCGAGCAGTACTTC.

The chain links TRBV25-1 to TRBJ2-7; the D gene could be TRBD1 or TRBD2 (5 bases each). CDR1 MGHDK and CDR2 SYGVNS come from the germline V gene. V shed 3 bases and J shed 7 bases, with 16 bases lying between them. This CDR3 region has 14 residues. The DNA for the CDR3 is TGTGCCAGCAGTGAGCTCGGGGCTTGGGGGGAGCAGTACTTC. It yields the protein CASSELGAWGEQYF.

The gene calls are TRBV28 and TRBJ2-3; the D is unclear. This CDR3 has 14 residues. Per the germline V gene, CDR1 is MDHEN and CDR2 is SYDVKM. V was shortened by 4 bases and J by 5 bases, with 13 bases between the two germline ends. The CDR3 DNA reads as TGTGCCAGCAGTTCCCCGCCTGGGGTAGATACGCAGTATTTT. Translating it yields CASSSPPGVDTQYF. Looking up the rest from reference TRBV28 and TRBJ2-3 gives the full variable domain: DVKVTQSSRYLVKRTGEKVFLECVQDMDHENMFWYRQDPGLGLRLIYFSYDVKMKEKGDIPEGYSVSREKKERFSLILESASTNQTSMYLCASSSPPGVDTQYFGPGTRLTVL.

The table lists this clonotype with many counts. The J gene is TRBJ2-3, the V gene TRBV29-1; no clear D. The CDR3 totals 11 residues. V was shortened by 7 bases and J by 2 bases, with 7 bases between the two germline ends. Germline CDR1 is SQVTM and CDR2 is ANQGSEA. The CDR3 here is CSAGNTDTQYF. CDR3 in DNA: TGCAGCGCTGGGAACACAGATACGCAGTATTTT.

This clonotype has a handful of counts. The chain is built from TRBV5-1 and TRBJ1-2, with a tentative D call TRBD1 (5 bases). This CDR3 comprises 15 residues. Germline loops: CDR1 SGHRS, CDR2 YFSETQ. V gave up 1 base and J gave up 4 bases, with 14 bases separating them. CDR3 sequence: CASSLSAGEGYGYTF. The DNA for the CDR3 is TGCGCCAGCAGCTTGTCAGCGGGGGAAGGCTATGGCTACACCTTC.

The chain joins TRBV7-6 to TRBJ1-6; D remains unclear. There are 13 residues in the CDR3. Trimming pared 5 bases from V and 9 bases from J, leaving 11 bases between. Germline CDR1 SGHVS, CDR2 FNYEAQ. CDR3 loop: CASSQSRGSPLHF. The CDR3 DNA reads TGTGCCAGCAGCCAATCACGGGGTTCACCCCTCCACTTT.

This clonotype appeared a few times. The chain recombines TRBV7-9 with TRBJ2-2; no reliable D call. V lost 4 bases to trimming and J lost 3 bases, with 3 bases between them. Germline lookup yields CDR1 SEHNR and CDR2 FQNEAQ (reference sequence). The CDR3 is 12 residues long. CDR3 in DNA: TGTGCCAGCAGCTCTCACACCGGGGAGCTGTTTTTT. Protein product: CASSSHTGELFF.

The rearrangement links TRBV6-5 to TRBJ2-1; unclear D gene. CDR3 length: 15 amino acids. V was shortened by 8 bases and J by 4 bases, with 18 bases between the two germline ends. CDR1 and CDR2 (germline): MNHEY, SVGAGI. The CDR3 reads CASSRRDPRYNEQFF. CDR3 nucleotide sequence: TGTGCCAGCTCCCGTCGTGACCCTAGGTACAATGAGCAGTTCTTC.

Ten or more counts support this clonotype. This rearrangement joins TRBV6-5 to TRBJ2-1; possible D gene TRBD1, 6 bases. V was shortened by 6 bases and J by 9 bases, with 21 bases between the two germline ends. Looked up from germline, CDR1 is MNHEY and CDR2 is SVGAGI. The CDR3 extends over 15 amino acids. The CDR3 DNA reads TGTGCCAGCAGCCCAGGGGATGAGCATCATGGTGAGCAGTTCTTC. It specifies CASSPGDEHHGEQFF.

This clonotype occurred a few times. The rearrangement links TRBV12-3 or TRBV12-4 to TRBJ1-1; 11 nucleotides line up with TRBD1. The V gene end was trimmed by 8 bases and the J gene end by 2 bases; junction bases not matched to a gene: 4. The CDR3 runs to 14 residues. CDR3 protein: CASGGTGGNTEAFF. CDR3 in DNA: TGTGCCAGCGGTGGGACAGGGGGTAACACTGAAGCTTTCTTT.

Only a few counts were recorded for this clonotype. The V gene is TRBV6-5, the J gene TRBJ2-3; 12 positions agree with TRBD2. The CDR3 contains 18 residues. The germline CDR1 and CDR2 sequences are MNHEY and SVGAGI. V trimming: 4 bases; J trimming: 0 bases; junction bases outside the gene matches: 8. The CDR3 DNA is TGTGCCAGCAGTTTACTAGCGGGGGGCCCCAGAAGCACAGATACGCAGTATTTT. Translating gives CASSLLAGGPRSTDTQYF.

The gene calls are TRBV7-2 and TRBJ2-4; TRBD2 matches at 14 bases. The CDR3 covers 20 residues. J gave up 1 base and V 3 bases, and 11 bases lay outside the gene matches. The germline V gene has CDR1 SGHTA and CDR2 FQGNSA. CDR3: CASSFSLGTSGSGAKNIQYF. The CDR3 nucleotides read TGTGCCAGCAGCTTCTCTCTTGGGACTAGCGGGAGTGGGGCCAAAAACATTCAGTACTTC.

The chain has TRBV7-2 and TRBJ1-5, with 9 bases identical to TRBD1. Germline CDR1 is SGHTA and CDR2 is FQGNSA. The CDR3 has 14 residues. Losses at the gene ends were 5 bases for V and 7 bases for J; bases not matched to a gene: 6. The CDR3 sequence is CASSQTGGRQPQHF. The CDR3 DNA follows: TGTGCCAGCAGCCAGACAGGGGGGAGACAGCCCCAGCATTTT. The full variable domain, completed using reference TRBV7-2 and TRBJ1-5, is GAGVSQSPSNKVTEKGKDVELRCDPISGHTALYWYRQSLGQGLEFLIYFQGNSAPDKSGLPSDRFSAERTGGSVSTLTIQRTQQEDSAVYLCASSQTGGRQPQHFGDGTRLSIL.

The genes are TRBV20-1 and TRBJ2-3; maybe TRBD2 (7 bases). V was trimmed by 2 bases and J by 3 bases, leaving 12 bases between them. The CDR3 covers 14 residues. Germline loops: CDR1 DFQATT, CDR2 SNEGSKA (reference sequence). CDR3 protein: CSARRGAGTDTQYF. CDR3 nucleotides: TGCAGTGCTAGACGGGGGGCCGGGACAGATACGCAGTATTTT.

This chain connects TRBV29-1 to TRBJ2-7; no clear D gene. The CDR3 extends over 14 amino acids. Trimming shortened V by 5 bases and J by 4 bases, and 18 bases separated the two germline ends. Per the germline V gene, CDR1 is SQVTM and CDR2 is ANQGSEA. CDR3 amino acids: CSVSLAPDRYEQYF. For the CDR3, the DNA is TGCAGCGTTTCTTTGGCCCCTGATAGGTACGAGCAGTACTTC.

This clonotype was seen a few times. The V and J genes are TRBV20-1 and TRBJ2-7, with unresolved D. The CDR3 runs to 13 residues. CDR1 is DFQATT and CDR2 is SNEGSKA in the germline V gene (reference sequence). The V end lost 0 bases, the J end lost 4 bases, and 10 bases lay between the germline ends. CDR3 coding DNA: TGCAGTGCTAGAGATCCGAGACGATACGAGCAGTACTTC. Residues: CSARDPRRYEQYF.

CDR3: CSATGQGGQPQHF. As DNA, the CDR3 is TGCAGTGCTACGGGGCAGGGAGGACAGCCCCAGCATTTT. The V gene is TRBV20-1, the J gene TRBJ1-5; possibly TRBD1 for D (5 bases). There are 13 residues in the CDR3. CDR1 and CDR2 from the germline V gene are DFQATT and SNEGSKA (reference sequence). Trimming shortened V by 4 bases and J by 7 bases, and 14 bases separated the two germline ends.

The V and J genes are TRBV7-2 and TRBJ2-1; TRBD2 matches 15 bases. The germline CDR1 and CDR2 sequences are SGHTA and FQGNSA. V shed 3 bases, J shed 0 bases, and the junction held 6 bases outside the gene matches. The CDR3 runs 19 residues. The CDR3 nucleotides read TGTGCCAGCAGCTTTAGAAGGACTAGCGGGGGGGGCTCCTACAATGAGCAGTTCTTC. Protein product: CASSFRRTSGGGSYNEQFF.

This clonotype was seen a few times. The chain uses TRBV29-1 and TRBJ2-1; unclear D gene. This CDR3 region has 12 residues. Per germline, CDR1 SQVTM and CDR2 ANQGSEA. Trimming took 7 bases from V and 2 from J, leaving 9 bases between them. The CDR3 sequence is CSAHETYNEQFF. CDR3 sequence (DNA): TGCAGCGCTCATGAGACCTACAATGAGCAGTTCTTC.

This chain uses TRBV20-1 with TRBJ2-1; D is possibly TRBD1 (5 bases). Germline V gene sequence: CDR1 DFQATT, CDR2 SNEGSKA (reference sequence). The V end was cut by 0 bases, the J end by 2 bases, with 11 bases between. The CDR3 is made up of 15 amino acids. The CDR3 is CSARDRAGTYNEQFF. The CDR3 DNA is TGCAGTGCTAGAGATAGGGCAGGGACCTACAATGAGCAGTTCTTC.

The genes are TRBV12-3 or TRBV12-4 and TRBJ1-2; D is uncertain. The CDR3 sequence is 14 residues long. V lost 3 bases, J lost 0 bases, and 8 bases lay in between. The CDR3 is CASSFEQANYGYTF. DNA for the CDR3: TGTGCCAGCAGTTTTGAACAAGCTAACTATGGCTACACCTTC.

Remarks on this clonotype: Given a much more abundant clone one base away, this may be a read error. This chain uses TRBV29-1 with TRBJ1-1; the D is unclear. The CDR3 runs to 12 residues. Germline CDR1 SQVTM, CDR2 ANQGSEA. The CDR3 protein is CSAIRLNTGAFF. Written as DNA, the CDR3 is TGCAGCGCCATACGGTTGAACACTGGAGCTTTCTTT.

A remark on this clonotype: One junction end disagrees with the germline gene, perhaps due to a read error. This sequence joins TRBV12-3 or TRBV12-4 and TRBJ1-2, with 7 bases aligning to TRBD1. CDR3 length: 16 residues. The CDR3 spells CANSPGQEGANYGYTF. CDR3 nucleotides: TGTGCCAACAGCCCTGGACAGGAGGGAGCTAACTATGGTTACACCTTC.

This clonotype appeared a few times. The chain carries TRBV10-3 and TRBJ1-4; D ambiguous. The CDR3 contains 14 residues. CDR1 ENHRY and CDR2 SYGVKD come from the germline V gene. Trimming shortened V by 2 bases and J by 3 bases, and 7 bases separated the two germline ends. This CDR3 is CAISEGTPNEKLFF. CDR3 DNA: TGTGCCATCAGTGAGGGCACTCCTAATGAAAAACTGTTTTTT.

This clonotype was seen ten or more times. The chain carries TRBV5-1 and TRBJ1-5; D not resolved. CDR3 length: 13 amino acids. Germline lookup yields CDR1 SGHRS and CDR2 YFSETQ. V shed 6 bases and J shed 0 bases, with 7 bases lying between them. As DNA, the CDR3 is TGCGCCAGCAAGGCCAGTAGCAATCAGCCCCAGCATTTT. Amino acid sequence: CASKASSNQPQHF.